This T cell receptor (beta chain) was sequenced during a study of beta chain features in type 1 diabetes. All of the isolated RNA was reverse transcribed, so expressed TCRB transcripts were sequenced. TCRdb's copy holds only in-frame clones and misses some; the assay was immunoSEQ multiplex PCR. The sample gives around 250,000 clones, 27% of which show up once; under 4.5% is in the top ten. Turning to this clone: Antigen unknown.

Trimming cost V 5 bases and J 1 base; bases outside gene matches: 9. The CDR3 runs to 16 residues. Germline CDR1 is SEHNR and CDR2 is FQNEAQ (reference sequence). The study, taken as a whole, reports: Compared to healthy donors, patients appeared to have naive, central memory and Treg TCRB repertoires that were more alike.

The TCR comes from a man aged 25-40 years in good health. This chain connects TRBV7-9 to TRBJ2-3, with TRBD2 identical over 7 bases. Sequenced input: central memory CD4+ T cells from blood. The CDR3 bases are TGTGCCAGCAGCCCATGGGCGGGGGAGCGCACAGATACGCAGTATTTT. It yields the protein CASSPWAGERTDTQYF.